What follows describes a single T cell receptor beta chain. This record belongs to a study of T cell repertoires in cytomegalovirus infection. Study-level background: It can be stated that public TCR beta signatures indicated CMV infection as well as a matching HLA type.

Per germline, CDR1 MNHEY and CDR2 SVGAGI. The CDR3 consists of 16 residues. V gave up 5 bases and J gave up 9 bases; unmatched junction bases: 12. A single record per CDR3 protein comes from TCRdb applying MiXCR to the reads. Of about 140,000 distinct CDR3 sequences in the sample, under 8% were seen once. Material: PBMCs. This TCR derives from a human donor in good health (CMV status not recorded). Some clones in this sample may be carry-over from other donors' samples. The chain recombines TRBV6-5 with TRBJ2-1, with TRBD1 identical over 11 bases. The CDR3 is CASSPVVGQGVGEQFF. The CDR3 region has the DNA TGTGCCAGCAGTCCCGTTGTGGGACAGGGGGTAGGTGAGCAGTTCTTC.